This T cell receptor (beta chain) was retrieved from a study of T cell changes during pregnancy in multiple sclerosis. Here immunoSEQ multiplex PCR was the method, and the copy in TCRdb shows in-frame clones only, minus some. Altogether around 100,000 clones are present, approximately 90% being singletons, with the ten largest covering around 1.8%. The germline V gene encodes CDR1 SGHRS and CDR2 YFSETQ. The V end was cut by 4 bases, the J end by 12 bases, with 14 bases between. The CDR3 sequence is 13 residues long. This chain joins TRBV5-1 and TRBJ1-6; weak D call: TRBD1 (6 bases). Source: peripheral blood, taken after pregnancy. The source of this sequence is a female donor with multiple sclerosis, enrolled in a pregnancy study. CDR3 sequence reads: CASSPGGGRPLHF. As DNA, the CDR3 is TGCGCCAGCAGCCCGGGGGGGGGCAGACCCCTCCACTTT.